A single sample gave rise to the 11 T cell receptor beta chains below, sequenced in a study of early T cells in non-severe SARS-CoV-2 infection. TCRdb redid the calling of the 5' RACE reads with MiXCR, one entry per CDR3 protein. The table shows 80,000 to 95,000 distinct CDR3 sequences, with roughly 14% occurring only once. The specimen was whole blood. The receptors originated from an adult who was a healthcare worker with PCR-confirmed SARS-CoV-2 infection or an uninfected control (not recorded which).

V usage is TRBV7-9 and J usage is TRBJ2-1; no reliable D call. Germline V gene sequence: CDR1 SEHNR, CDR2 FQNEAQ (reference sequence). This CDR3 is 15 amino acids long. V was clipped by 5 bases and J by 6 bases, with 17 bases between them. CDR3 residues: CASSPSGLVGNEQFF. CDR3 DNA sequence: TGTGCCAGCAGCCCCTCCGGGCTAGTGGGCAATGAGCAGTTCTTC.

The chain couples TRBV7-3 to TRBJ2-1; either TRBD1 or TRBD2 may fit D (6 bases each). Germline V lookup: CDR1 SGHTA, CDR2 FQGTGA. V gave up 4 bases and J gave up 0 bases, with 19 bases separating them. The CDR3 has 18 amino acids. CDR3 sequence: CASSSPLRGRSSYNEQFF. CDR3 nucleotide sequence: TGTGCCAGCAGCTCTCCTCTCCGGGGGCGGAGCTCCTACAATGAGCAGTTCTTC. Based on the CDR3 plus reference TRBV7-3 and TRBJ2-1, the full variable domain is GAGVSQTPSNKVTEKGKYVELRCDPISGHTALYWYRQSLGQGPEFLIYFQGTGAADDSGLPNDRFFAVRPEGSVSTLKIQRTERGDSAVYLCASSSPLRGRSSYNEQFFGPGTRLTVL.

This clonotype was detected a few times. V usage is TRBV11-2 and J usage is TRBJ1-1; 7 bases map to TRBD1. The V and J ends lost 3 bases and 6 bases, in that order; junction bases with no gene match: 1. The CDR3 extends over 12 amino acids. Germline V gene sequence: CDR1 SGHAT, CDR2 FQNNGV. In DNA form, the CDR3 reads TGTGCCAGCAGCTTGGACAGGTCTGAAGCTTTCTTT. It specifies CASSLDRSEAFF.

The rearrangement joins TRBV7-2 to TRBJ1-3; 8 bases fit TRBD1. CDR1 is SGHTA, CDR2 FQGNSA, per germline. This CDR3 comprises 15 residues. Unmatched junction bases numbered 8, after V lost 6 bases and J lost 4 bases. This CDR3 is CASRGGTGHGNTIYF. The CDR3 DNA sequence: TGTGCCAGCAGGGGGGGGACAGGCCACGGAAACACCATATATTTT.

The rearrangement joins TRBV27 to TRBJ1-4; unclear D gene. Germline assignment: CDR1 MNHEY and CDR2 SMNVEV (reference sequence). This CDR3 spans 14 amino acids. Deletions cut 6 bases from V and 5 bases from J, with 13 bases between. The CDR3 nucleotides read TGTGCCAGCAGCCCGAGGTGGGGAAATGAAAAACTGTTTTTT. Amino acids: CASSPRWGNEKLFF. The full variable domain, with the rest looked up from reference TRBV27 and TRBJ1-4, is EAQVTQNPRYLITVTGKKLTVTCSQNMNHEYMSWYRQDPGLGLRQIYYSMNVEVTDKGDVPEGYKVSRKEKRNFPLILESPSPNQTSLYFCASSPRWGNEKLFFGSGTQLSVL.

This clonotype was seen more than once but under ten times. The chain employs TRBV7-6 and TRBJ1-4, with D unclear. Germline V gives CDR1 SGHVS, CDR2 FNYEAQ. Trimming took 0 bases from V and 0 from J, leaving 5 bases between them. There are 15 residues in the CDR3. In DNA, the CDR3 is TGTGCCAGCAGCTTAGCGGGGACAACTAATGAAAAACTGTTTTTT. The encoded protein is CASSLAGTTNEKLFF.

The chain has TRBV6-5 and TRBJ2-5, with 10 bases matching TRBD2. V shed 2 bases and J 4 bases; nucleotides not matched to a gene: 4. The CDR3 has 15 residues. Germline V lookup: CDR1 MNHEY, CDR2 SVGAGI. The CDR3 sequence is CASSYVLAGIETQYF. The DNA of the CDR3 is TGTGCCAGCAGTTACGTACTAGCGGGGATAGAGACCCAGTACTTC.

This clonotype was recorded at least ten times. This chain uses TRBV11-2 with TRBJ1-1; 8 nucleotides line up with TRBD1. The V gene's germline CDR1 is SGHAT and CDR2 FQNNGV. The junction had 4 bases not matched to a gene; V was cut back by 3 bases and J by 7 bases. This CDR3 comprises 13 residues. CDR3 sequence reads: CASSFQQGVEAFF. For the CDR3, the DNA is TGTGCCAGCAGCTTTCAACAGGGGGTTGAAGCTTTCTTT.

There are a few counts of this clonotype. The chain couples TRBV4-1 to TRBJ2-3, with TRBD2 matching 12 bases. The J segment lost 1 base and the V segment lost 1 base, leaving 6 bases of the junction unmatched. The CDR3 loop spans 18 amino acids. CDR1 MGHRA and CDR2 YSYEKL come from the germline V gene. In DNA, the CDR3 is TGCGCCAGCAGCCAAGGACTAGCGGGGGATATGGGCACAGATACGCAGTATTTT. Its protein is CASSQGLAGDMGTDTQYF.

The chain carries TRBV12-5 and TRBJ2-1; 8 positions match TRBD2. The ends lost 7 bases at V and 0 bases at J; junction bases unmatched: 5. The CDR3 has 15 residues. Germline loops: CDR1 LGHNT, CDR2 FRNRAP. The CDR3 DNA is TGTGCTAGTGTTTTTGCGGGGGGCTCCTACAATGAGCAGTTCTTC. Translation gives CASVFAGGSYNEQFF.

This clonotype was observed a handful of times. The chain recombines TRBV27 with TRBJ1-1, with a possible D match to TRBD1 (5 bases). Germline V lookup: CDR1 MNHEY, CDR2 SMNVEV (reference sequence). This CDR3 region has 15 residues. The V gene lost 5 bases and the J gene lost 6 bases, with 19 bases spanning the gap. CDR3 sequence reads: CASSGGRRLVAEAFF. DNA of the CDR3: TGTGCCAGCAGTGGGGGACGTCGGTTGGTCGCTGAAGCTTTCTTT.